Following are 10 T cell receptor beta chains from one sample sequenced in a study of PD-1 blockade in mismatch repair-deficient tumors. TCRdb's copy holds only in-frame clones and misses some; the assay was immunoSEQ multiplex PCR. The table records about 84,000 clones, 81% of them present only once. Source: peripheral blood, taken 12 weeks after starting pembrolizumab. These receptors all come from an adult with mismatch repair-deficient cancer.

The chain recombines TRBV2 with TRBJ1-1; no clear D gene. The V end lost 6 bases, the J end lost 0 bases, and 8 bases lay between the germline ends. The CDR3 loop spans 13 amino acids. Per the germline V gene, CDR1 is SNHLY and CDR2 is FYNNEI. The CDR3, as DNA: TGTGCCAGCAGACTACAAATGAACACTGAAGCTTTCTTT. Translating gives CASRLQMNTEAFF.

The chain links TRBV21-1 to TRBJ1-2; the table assigns TRBD1, which was not confirmed against the DNA. TRBV21-1 is labeled a pseudogene. This CDR3 is 15 amino acids long. CDR3 loop: CASGNRSDRASGYTF. The CDR3 nucleotides read TGTGCCAGCGGAAACCGCTCGGACAGGGCGTCGGGCTACACCTTC.

The chain employs TRBV19 and TRBJ1-5; D remains unclear. V lost 5 bases, J lost 11 bases, and 10 bases lay in between. The germline V gene encodes CDR1 LNHDA and CDR2 SQIVND (reference sequence). This CDR3 has 11 residues. CDR3 sequence (DNA): TGTGCCAGTAGTTCCGGGTCCTCCCAGCATTTT. This sequence encodes CASSSGSSQHF.

V usage is TRBV2 and J usage is TRBJ1-2; no definite D call. The V end was cut by 1 base, the J end by 8 bases, with 11 bases between. The CDR3 is 13 amino acids. CDR1 and CDR2 from the germline V gene are SNHLY and FYNNEI. The CDR3 region is CASSEDGPLGYTF. CDR3 nucleotide sequence: TGTGCCAGCAGTGAAGATGGACCCTTGGGCTACACCTTC.

V usage is TRBV6-5 and J usage is TRBJ1-1; D not certain. V gave up 5 bases and J gave up 7 bases, with 11 bases separating them. There are 12 residues in the CDR3. Germline loops: CDR1 MNHEY, CDR2 SVGAGI. CDR3 residues: CASSDDTIEAFF. For the CDR3, the DNA is TGTGCCAGCAGTGACGACACAATTGAAGCTTTCTTT.

This clone was observed a few times. V and J are TRBV14 and TRBJ1-4; a possible D gene is TRBD1 (5 bases). The V end lost 0 bases, the J end lost 5 bases, and 19 bases lay between the germline ends. CDR1 is SGHDN and CDR2 is FVKESK in the germline V gene. The CDR3 loop spans 18 amino acids. The CDR3 is CASSQDRLRGLMNEKLFF. The DNA of the CDR3 is TGTGCCAGCAGCCAAGATCGTCTGCGGGGACTCATGAATGAAAAACTGTTTTTT. Full variable domain (outside the CDR3, taken from reference TRBV14 and TRBJ1-4): EAGVTQFPSHSVIEKGQTVTLRCDPISGHDNLYWYRRVMGKEIKFLLHFVKESKQDESGMPNNRFLAERTGGTYSTLKVQPAELEDSGVYFCASSQDRLRGLMNEKLFFGSGTQLSVL.

This chain connects TRBV2 to TRBJ2-3, with D perhaps TRBD1 or TRBD2 (6 bases each). CDR3 size: 17 residues. Germline CDR1 reads SNHLY; CDR2 reads FYNNEI. V dropped 4 bases and J dropped 0 bases, with 17 bases sitting between them. The DNA of the CDR3 is TGTGCCAGCAGTGGGGGAGCGGGCAGGGGTAGCACAGATACGCAGTATTTT. Protein product: CASSGGAGRGSTDTQYF.

This chain uses TRBV15 with TRBJ2-1; possible D gene TRBD2, 6 bases. Looked up from germline, CDR1 is LNHNV and CDR2 is YYDKDF (reference sequence). The CDR3 runs to 18 residues. V was trimmed by 0 bases and J by 4 bases, leaving 19 bases between them. The CDR3 DNA follows: TGTGCCACCAGCAGAGATGATCCCCTACGGGACTGGTACAATGAGCAGTTCTTC. This codes for CATSRDDPLRDWYNEQFF.

For this clone: The same CDR3 can be traced to other DNA sequences in this sample. The V call is TRBV27, the J call TRBJ1-3; D ambiguous. This CDR3 is built from 15 residues. Germline V gene lookup returns CDR1 MNHEY and CDR2 SMNVEV (reference sequence). The V gene lost 4 bases and the J gene lost 2 bases, with 12 bases spanning the gap. CDR3 bases: TGTGCCAGCAGTTCTGCCGCGGGAGCTGGAAACACCATATATTTT. Its translation: CASSSAAGAGNTIYF.

This chain links TRBV11-2 with TRBJ2-7; D gene unclear. There are 12 residues in the CDR3. Germline V lookup: CDR1 SGHAT, CDR2 FQNNGV. Trimming shortened V by 6 bases and J by 2 bases, and 8 bases separated the two germline ends. In nucleotides, the CDR3 is TGTGCCAGCAGGCAAACCACCTACGAGCAGTACTTC. Residues: CASRQTTYEQYF.